This TCR beta chain was sequenced for a study of blood T cell repertoires in COVID-19. The V and J ends lost 6 bases and 1 base respectively, with 15 bases between them. CDR3 length equals 16 residues. From germline, CDR1 is MDHEN and CDR2 SYDVKM. Using immunoSEQ multiplex PCR, the repertoire was profiled, and TCRdb retains in-frame clones only, with some absent. The sample includes about 140,000 clones, over 75% seen only once; the top ten take just under 3%. The clonotype comes from a woman aged 45-60 years who had recovered from COVID-19. The sequencing input was PBMCs or T cells enriched from blood (not recorded which). The rearrangement joins TRBV28 to TRBJ2-2; D may be TRBD2 (5 bases). Written as DNA, the CDR3 is TGTGCCAGCAGATTACAGACTACTCTGAACACCGGGGAGCTGTTTTTT. It is translated as CASRLQTTLNTGELFF.